This T cell receptor (beta chain) was found in a study of blood T cell repertoires in COVID-19. Study overall: Samples of COVID-19 (acute and convalescent) were obtained from the United States, Italy and Spain. The cDNA or gDNA used as material had been derived from T cells, B-cell-depleted T cells, or PBMCs.

The authors' processing: Amplification of reference gene primers was used by the study to estimate nucleated cell counts. Profiling relied on immunoSEQ multiplex PCR, and the TCRdb table lists in-frame clones only, not all of them. V, J and clone size derive from that table, while D and trimming were established from the DNA sequence. Of approximately 250,000 clones listed, about 82% were seen once; the top ten hold 5.5% to 8%. This CDR3 spans 13 amino acids. Trimming cost V 5 bases and J 0 bases, with 8 bases left between them. The germline gives CDR1 MDHEN, CDR2 SYDVKM. The TCR originated in a woman aged 60 to 75 with active or convalescent COVID-19. Source material: peripheral blood. This chain links TRBV28 with TRBJ2-7, with unresolved D. CDR3 sequence (DNA): TGTGCCAGCAGTCCCACCAGCTCCTACGAGCAGTACTTC. It encodes CASSPTSSYEQYF.